This T cell receptor (beta chain) appears in the sequencing data of a study of Ad26.COV2.S vaccination and SARS-CoV-2 variants (dated by TCRdb to the early 2020s). Context from the whole study: Donors in the vaccine arm were drawn from COV1001, a multicentre, randomized, double-blind, placebo-controlled phase I-IIa trial testing Ad26.COV2.S in healthy adults. Ad26.COV2.S was administered intramuscularly at a dose of 5x10^10 or 1x10^11 viral particles, either as one shot or as two shots given 56 days apart. Sequencing of the TCRbeta repertoire served to evaluate the specificity and breadth of SARS-CoV-2-reactive T cell receptors following Ad26.COV2.S vaccination. A total of 32 samples were included in the TCR-sequenced set, comprising some 20 Ad26.COV2.S vaccine recipients, 5 placebo recipients and 8 SARS-CoV-2 convalescent individuals. Trial participants were randomized into five groups of five, in which low-dose or high-dose Ad26.COV2.S was given once or twice, or placebo was given on both occasions. Throughout the experiments and outcome assessment, investigators stayed blinded to trial group allocation.

This sample's treatment or condition label indicates: roughly 18 received Ad26.COV2.S at low or high dose, single or two shots; about 5 received placebo; per-sample allocation not given. Repertoires of vaccine and placebo recipients were sequenced from samples collected on day 63 after the first injection. Cohort 1b enrolled roughly 25 adults aged 18-55 years at a single site in Boston, USA, between 29 July and 7 August 2020. Ad26.COV2.S was a replication-incompetent adenovirus type 26 vector that expressed a prefusion-stabilized SARS-CoV-2 spike protein derived from the original Wuhan strain. V loses 4 bases of germline sequence and J loses 1 base, and the interval between the two ends is 7 bases. CDR1 and CDR2 (SQVTM, ANQGSEA) derive from the germline V gene. The CDR3 goes from the cysteine to the phenylalanine over 12 residues. This entry keeps only the CDR3 DNA: 36 bases, framed from base 1.

Of note for this clone: The antigen this receptor binds is unknown. No quality values exist for individual bases; no much larger clone is one base distant.

The immunoSEQ Assay was used to sequence TCRbeta CDR3 regions. After extraction, genomic DNA underwent amplification by bias-controlled multiplex PCR, followed by high-throughput sequencing. From the authors' description of their analysis: Collapsing and filtering of sequences were performed to quantify the absolute abundance of each unique TCRbeta CDR3 region. T cell fraction was estimated by normalizing TCRbeta template counts to usable DNA, which was measured by amplifying reference genes present in all nucleated cells. Repertoire TCRs were annotated as SARS-CoV-2-specific by exact matching of V gene, CDR3 amino acid sequence and J gene to a known reactive TCR set. The reference SARS-CoV-2 TCR set was derived from MIRA and filtered for enrichment in COVID-19-positive ImmuneCODE repertoires, a step that removed public or cross-reactive TCRs. Using the MIRA antigens, annotated TCRs were further analysed by specific ORF or by position within an ORF. Depth was the summed frequency of annotated unique rearrangements, while breadth was defined as annotated unique rearrangements over total unique productive rearrangements. Two-sided Wilcoxon rank-sum tests were used to compare TCR breadth between groups. The table comes from immuneACCESS by way of TCRdb, which keeps in-frame sequences with V and J called. Part of the clones is missing from these tables; in studies checked, under half for an unresolved V gene and the rest for unknown reasons. D and trimming come from the DNA, and the V and J calls and clone size come from that table. The sample profile shows roughly 390,000 clones; 80% to 90% of them were found once. Roughly 3.2% of the sample goes to the ten largest clones.

Here is what the overall study found, with its caveats: The study was not powered to compare responses between vaccine doses or regimens. Compared with placebo recipients, Ad26.COV2.S recipients showed higher spike-specific TCR breadth (P = 0.0014). According to the authors, total T cell responses may have been underestimated by the TCR breadth and depth analyses. Vaccine and placebo recipients had comparable non-spike TCR breadth, which fits with the vaccine containing only spike. After vaccination, substantial breadth of spike-specific CD8+ and CD4+ T cell responses was reported.

The TCR comes from a person between 18 and 60 years old who received the Ad26.COV2.S COVID-19 vaccine or a placebo. Here the sequenced sample was peripheral blood, taken in a trial of Ad26.COV2.S vaccine versus placebo. Recombination connected TRBV29-1 to TRBJ1-2; confidence is insufficient to name the D gene. The CDR3 amino acid sequence is: CSVGDINYGYTF. The base sequence is TGCAGCGTTGGCGACATTAACTATGGCTACACCTTC.